Listed here are 10 T cell receptor beta chains from one sample, sequenced in a study of T cell changes during pregnancy in multiple sclerosis. The repertoire was sequenced with immunoSEQ multiplex PCR; TCRdb's copy has only in-frame clones and lacks some. The sample consists of roughly 30,000 clones, approximately 90% of them appearing once. The sequencing used CD8+ T cells from peripheral blood mononuclear cells, collected in the first trimester of pregnancy. The origin of the receptors is a female donor with multiple sclerosis, enrolled in a pregnancy study.

CDR3 in DNA: TGTGCCAGCAGCATACGGGACAGCCTCTATGGCTACACCTTC. Protein: CASSIRDSLYGYTF. The V gene is TRBV5-6, the J gene TRBJ1-2; 7 nucleotides agree with TRBD1. V lost 4 bases to trimming and J lost 4 bases; unmatched junction nucleotides: 7. The CDR3 loop spans 14 amino acids. Germline assignment: CDR1 SGHDT and CDR2 YYEEEE.

The chain carries TRBV13 and TRBJ2-7; tentatively, D is TRBD2 (6 bases). The germline V and J ends were trimmed by 2 bases and 3 bases, with 17 bases remaining between them. Germline CDR1 reads PRHDT; CDR2 reads FYEKMQ (reference sequence). The length of the CDR3 is 16 residues. The CDR3 sequence: CASSLMAGSDLYEQYF. As DNA, the CDR3 is TGTGCCAGCAGCTTAATGGCGGGGTCGGACCTCTACGAGCAGTACTTC.

The chain carries TRBV27 and TRBJ2-2; D ambiguous. V was pared by 6 bases and J by 0 bases, with 11 bases between. Germline CDR1 MNHEY, CDR2 SMNVEV (reference sequence). CDR3 length: 15 amino acids. The CDR3 region is CASRAERPNTGELFF. The CDR3 nucleotides read TGTGCCAGCAGGGCGGAGCGACCGAACACCGGGGAGCTGTTTTTT.

The genes are TRBV5-5 and TRBJ1-2, with 7 bases fitting TRBD1. CDR3 length equals 15 residues. The V and J ends lost 4 bases and 6 bases, in that order; junction bases with no gene match: 12. Germline-derived CDR1 and CDR2 are SGHKS and YYEKEE (reference sequence). CDR3 in amino acids: CASSPGQGGGDGYTF. CDR3 DNA: TGTGCCAGCAGCCCCGGCCAAGGGGGCGGGGATGGCTACACCTTC. The full variable domain, with the rest looked up from reference TRBV5-5 and TRBJ1-2, is DAGVTQSPTHLIKTRGQQVTLRCSPISGHKSVSWYQQVLGQGPQFIFQYYEKEERGRGNFPDRFSARQFPNYSSELNVNALLLGDSALYLCASSPGQGGGDGYTFGSGTRLTVV.

In this sample, this clone turned up once. The rearrangement uses TRBV7-9 and TRBJ2-7; D gene unclear. The CDR3 sequence is 11 residues long. Trimming took 8 bases from V and 7 from J, leaving 12 bases between them. Germline values: CDR1 SEHNR, CDR2 FQNEAQ (reference sequence). The CDR3 sequence is CASENTYEQYF. The DNA for the CDR3 is TGTGCCAGCGAAAACACGTATGAGCAGTACTTC.

The V gene is TRBV7-3, the J gene TRBJ1-1; 7 nucleotides agree with TRBD1. With 5 bases clipped from V and 4 bases from J, the junction kept 10 bases outside the gene matches. Germline V gives CDR1 SGHTA, CDR2 FQGTGA. The CDR3 spans 15 residues. The CDR3 protein is CASSQTQGGSTEAFF. DNA of the CDR3: TGTGCCAGCAGCCAAACGCAGGGGGGTTCCACTGAAGCTTTCTTT.

With respect to this clone: The junction departs from the called germline gene at one end, perhaps through a read error. The V gene is TRBV2, the J gene TRBJ1-2, with 10 bases matching TRBD1. Germline values: CDR1 SNHLY, CDR2 FYNNEI. This CDR3 region has 16 residues. The chain's CDR3 is CASSSPGGETGGPVGF. CDR3 nucleotides: TGTGCCAGCAGTAGCCCTGGTGGGGAGACAGGGGGCCCCGTCGGCTTC.

The chain recombines TRBV5-6 with TRBJ2-7; 7 bases are shared with TRBD1. This CDR3 contains 15 residues. Trimming removed 0 bases from V and 5 bases from J; junction bases left unmatched: 8. Germline V gene lookup returns CDR1 SGHDT and CDR2 YYEEEE. The CDR3 here is CASSLAARGLHEQYF. The DNA of the CDR3 is TGTGCCAGCAGCTTGGCAGCCAGGGGGTTGCACGAGCAGTACTTC.

This chain connects TRBV14 to TRBJ2-1; D possibly corresponds to TRBD2 (6 bases). This CDR3 spans 16 amino acids. V lost 3 bases, J lost 0 bases, and 12 bases lay in between. Per germline, CDR1 SGHDN and CDR2 FVKESK. Written as DNA, the CDR3 is TGTGCCAGCAGCCAGTCCGGGACTCACTCCTACAATGAGCAGTTCTTC. Its translation is CASSQSGTHSYNEQFF.

The chain joins TRBV4-3 to TRBJ1-1; 8 nucleotides align to TRBD1. V lost 1 base to trimming and J lost 5 bases; unmatched junction nucleotides: 9. Germline CDR1 and CDR2: LGHNA and YSLEER. The CDR3 has 16 residues. DNA for the CDR3: TGCGCCAGCAGCCAAGCAGAAACAGGGGGAAGGACTGAAGCTTTCTTT. Its translation: CASSQAETGGRTEAFF.